This is a list of T cell receptor beta chains from one sample in a study of T cell repertoires in cytomegalovirus infection. TCRdb re-derived calls from the reads in MiXCR, one entry per CDR3 protein. The sample holds 200,000 to 300,000 distinct CDR3 sequences, roughly 13% seen once. Input material: PBMCs. The receptors originated from a human donor in good health (CMV status not recorded). Some clones in this sample may be carry-over from other donors' samples. Each CDR3 is given with its conserved first and last residue. The D gene is left open where the match is weak. Expanded clones are given a class, and other clones once, few, many or no size at all.

d_gene: TRBD1
j_gene: TRBJ2-1
v_gene: TRBV14
len: 15
abundance: many
CDR3nt: TGTGCCAGCAGCCGGACAGGAAGCTCCTACAATGAGCAGTTCTTC
CDR3aa: CASSRTGSSYNEQFF

d_gene: NA
j_gene: TRBJ1-2
v_gene: TRBV25-1
len: 14
abundance: many
CDR3nt: TGTGCCAGCAGTGAATATATGCGGGCTGGTGGCTACACCTTC
CDR3aa: CASSEYMRAGGYTF

d_gene: TRBD1
j_gene: TRBJ1-1
v_gene: TRBV10-3
len: 17
abundance: NA
CDR3nt: TGTGCCATCAGGAGGCAACCGGGACAGGGCGACGACACTGAAGCTTTCTTT
CDR3aa: CAIRRQPGQGDDTEAFF

d_gene: NA
j_gene: TRBJ1-5
v_gene: TRBV2
len: 15
abundance: few
CDR3nt: TGTGCCAGCAGTGACGCCGGGGATAGCAATCAGCCCCAGCATTTT
CDR3aa: CASSDAGDSNQPQHF

d_gene: NA
j_gene: TRBJ2-1
v_gene: TRBV28
len: 15
abundance: few
CDR3nt: TGTGCCAGCAGTTTTTTGCCGAGCTCCTACAATGAGCAGTTCTTC
CDR3aa: CASSFLPSSYNEQFF

d_gene: TRBD2
j_gene: TRBJ2-1
v_gene: TRBV10-3
len: 16
abundance: NA
CDR3nt: TGTGCCATCAGTGGAGGCGGGAGGCCGTCCTACAATGAGCAGTTCTTC
CDR3aa: CAISGGGRPSYNEQFF

d_gene: TRBD1
j_gene: TRBJ2-6
v_gene: TRBV20-1
len: 12
abundance: NA
CDR3nt: TGCAGTGCCCGGGACAGGGGCAGGATCCTGACTTTC
CDR3aa: CSARDRGRILTF

d_gene: TRBD2
j_gene: TRBJ2-5
v_gene: TRBV19
len: 13
abundance: many
CDR3nt: TGTGCCAGTAGTACTAGCGGGAGAGAGACCCAGTACTTC
CDR3aa: CASSTSGRETQYF

d_gene: NA
j_gene: TRBJ2-6
v_gene: TRBV7-3
len: 14
abundance: many
CDR3nt: TGTGCCAGCACCCAATACTCTGGGGCCAACGTCCTGACTTTC
CDR3aa: CASTQYSGANVLTF

d_gene: TRBD1
j_gene: TRBJ2-2
v_gene: TRBV11-3
len: 19
abundance: NA
CDR3nt: TGTGCCAGCAGCTCGACCTGGGCAGGGGGTATGCCCGACACCGGGGAGCTGTTTTTT
CDR3aa: CASSSTWAGGMPDTGELFF

d_gene: NA
j_gene: TRBJ2-3
v_gene: TRBV10-1
len: 15
abundance: few
CDR3nt: TGCGCCAGCAGCGACCAGGGACTCAACACAGATACGCAGTATTTT
CDR3aa: CASSDQGLNTDTQYF

d_gene: NA
j_gene: TRBJ2-1
v_gene: TRBV10-3
len: 13
abundance: NA
CDR3nt: TGTGCCACACAAGCGGACCGATACAATGAGCAGTTCTTC
CDR3aa: CATQADRYNEQFF

d_gene: TRBD2
j_gene: TRBJ2-1
v_gene: TRBV7-2
len: 17
abundance: many
CDR3nt: TGTGCCAGCAGCTGGGGGACTAGCGGGCGCCGCCAGGCCGAGCAGTTCTTC
CDR3aa: CASSWGTSGRRQAEQFF

d_gene: TRBD1
j_gene: TRBJ2-3
v_gene: TRBV6-2/TRBV6-3
len: 17
abundance: many
CDR3nt: TGTGCCAGCAGTTACAACCTACGACAGGGGAACACAGATACGCAGTATTTT
CDR3aa: CASSYNLRQGNTDTQYF

d_gene: TRBD1
j_gene: TRBJ2-7
v_gene: TRBV29-1
len: 13
abundance: few
CDR3nt: TGCAGCGTTTCGGACAGGGACACCTACGAGCAGTACTTC
CDR3aa: CSVSDRDTYEQYF

d_gene: TRBD1
j_gene: TRBJ2-7
v_gene: TRBV6-2/TRBV6-3
len: 15
abundance: few
CDR3nt: TGTGCCAGCAGTGACGGGACAGGGAGCTCCTACGAGCAGTACTTC
CDR3aa: CASSDGTGSSYEQYF

d_gene: TRBD1
j_gene: TRBJ1-1
v_gene: TRBV7-2
len: 14
abundance: many
CDR3nt: TGTGCCAGCAGCAAGGGGGCAGGGTTCGCTGAAGCTTTCTTT
CDR3aa: CASSKGAGFAEAFF

d_gene: NA
j_gene: TRBJ2-7
v_gene: TRBV6-2/TRBV6-3
len: 13
abundance: many
CDR3nt: TGTGCCAGCGGGAACGGGAGAGGCTCCGAGCAGTACTTC
CDR3aa: CASGNGRGSEQYF

d_gene: NA
j_gene: TRBJ2-3
v_gene: TRBV28
len: 16
abundance: many
CDR3nt: TGTGCCAGCAGTTTACCCCCCCGTGCGGGCACAGATACGCAGTATTTT
CDR3aa: CASSLPPRAGTDTQYF

d_gene: NA
j_gene: TRBJ1-2
v_gene: TRBV7-2
len: 13
abundance: many
CDR3nt: TGTGCCAGCAGCGCGGACAGAAGCTATGGCTACACCTTC
CDR3aa: CASSADRSYGYTF

d_gene: TRBD1
j_gene: TRBJ1-2
v_gene: TRBV4-1
len: 15
abundance: many
CDR3nt: TGCGCCAGCAGTCTTCGGGACAGGAGGGATAATGGCTACACCTTC
CDR3aa: CASSLRDRRDNGYTF

d_gene: NA
j_gene: TRBJ1-4
v_gene: TRBV7-2
len: 12
abundance: NA
CDR3nt: TGTGCCAGCAGCAAATCCCGAGGGAAACTGTTTTTT
CDR3aa: CASSKSRGKLFF

d_gene: NA
j_gene: TRBJ1-3
v_gene: TRBV7-2
len: 13
abundance: many
CDR3nt: TGTGCCAGCAGCGTCGGGTCTGGAAACACCATATATTTT
CDR3aa: CASSVGSGNTIYF

d_gene: TRBD1
j_gene: TRBJ2-3
v_gene: TRBV7-2
len: 14
abundance: many
CDR3nt: TGTGCCAGCAGCTTAAGGGGGCTCACAGATACGCAGTATTTT
CDR3aa: CASSLRGLTDTQYF

d_gene: NA
j_gene: TRBJ2-2
v_gene: TRBV27
len: 14
abundance: few
CDR3nt: TGTGCCAGCAGTTGGGACACGAACACCGGGGAGCTGTTTTTT
CDR3aa: CASSWDTNTGELFF

d_gene: NA
j_gene: TRBJ1-5
v_gene: TRBV28
len: 15
abundance: many
CDR3nt: TGTGCCAGCAGACCCCAAGGGGGTAACAATCAGCCCCAGCATTTT
CDR3aa: CASRPQGGNNQPQHF

d_gene: TRBD2
j_gene: TRBJ2-5
v_gene: TRBV5-1
len: 16
abundance: few
CDR3nt: TGCGCCAGCAGCTCGATGGGACTAGCGGGAAGAGAGACCCAGTACTTC
CDR3aa: CASSSMGLAGRETQYF